The next 18 T cell receptor beta chains were all read from a single sample in a study of blood T cell repertoires in COVID-19. The repertoire was sequenced with immunoSEQ multiplex PCR; TCRdb's copy has only in-frame clones and lacks some. Among roughly 200,000 clones listed, 75% to 90% were seen once. Source material: peripheral blood. All receptors derive from a woman aged 60-75 years with acute or convalescent COVID-19.

This clone was counted a few times. The J gene is TRBJ1-2, the V gene TRBV6-6, with TRBD1 matching 8 bases. CDR3 length: 18 residues. V was clipped by 5 bases and J by 5 bases; unmatched bases: 19. The germline V gene has CDR1 MNHNY and CDR2 SVGAGI (reference sequence). As DNA, the CDR3 is TGTGCCAGCAGTCGAGCCCCCGGGACAGGCCTCCGAGGGTATGGCTACACCTTC. It yields the protein CASSRAPGTGLRGYGYTF.

A single count supports this clone. The chain employs TRBV3-1 (or the pseudogene TRBV3-2) and TRBJ1-2; D might be TRBD1 (6 bases). The length of the CDR3 is 14 residues. The germline V gene encodes CDR1 LGHDT and CDR2 YNNKEL (reference sequence). Trimming removed 5 bases at V and 4 bases at J, with 14 bases between. CDR3 amino acids: CASSTAGARYGYTF. The CDR3 nucleotides read TGTGCCAGCAGCACAGCAGGGGCCCGCTATGGCTACACCTTC.

The chain combines TRBV6-2 or TRBV6-3 with TRBJ2-7; 7 bases fit TRBD2. Trimming took 8 bases from V and 3 from J; bases not matched to a gene: 13. Germline lookup yields CDR1 MNHEY and CDR2 SVGEGT. The CDR3 is made up of 15 amino acids. DNA for the CDR3: TGTGCCAGCCGCCTAGCGGCCCATTGGGACTACGAGCAGTACTTC. Translation: CASRLAAHWDYEQYF.

The chain couples TRBV9 to TRBJ2-1; 14 nucleotides line up with TRBD2. Trimming cost V 3 bases and J 0 bases; bases outside gene matches: 8. Germline CDR1 is SGDLS and CDR2 is YYNGEE. There are 19 residues in the CDR3. In nucleotides, the CDR3 is TGTGCCAGCAGCGGAGGAGGACTAGCGGGAGGAAGCTCCTACAATGAGCAGTTCTTC. Amino acid sequence: CASSGGGLAGGSSYNEQFF.

The rearrangement joins TRBV28 to TRBJ1-2; 9 bases line up with TRBD1. This CDR3 has 16 amino acids. V gave up 6 bases and J gave up 2 bases; unmatched junction bases: 10. Per germline, CDR1 MDHEN and CDR2 SYDVKM. The DNA of the CDR3 is TGTGCCAGCAGCCCTTTGGTGGGGACAGGGAACTATGGCTACACCTTC. Its translation: CASSPLVGTGNYGYTF.

The gene calls are TRBV27 and TRBJ2-3; 8 positions agree with TRBD2. The CDR3 runs 16 residues. Germline loops: CDR1 MNHEY, CDR2 SMNVEV (reference sequence). V shed 3 bases and J 3 bases; nucleotides not matched to a gene: 8. The CDR3 DNA is TGTGCCAGCAGTTTCCATAGCGGGATAGGGACAGATACGCAGTATTTT. Amino acid sequence: CASSFHSGIGTDTQYF.

The J gene is TRBJ1-2, the V gene TRBV5-1; 7 bases line up with TRBD1. Germline CDR1 reads SGHRS; CDR2 reads YFSETQ. V was clipped by 4 bases and J by 4 bases; unmatched bases: 7. CDR3 length: 14 amino acids. CDR3: CASSVSGTVYGYTF. CDR3 in DNA: TGCGCCAGCAGCGTTTCTGGGACAGTCTATGGCTACACCTTC.

This clone appeared once. The chain recombines TRBV6-5 with TRBJ2-1; 7 bases map to TRBD2. J lost 5 bases, V lost 6 bases, and 7 bases had no gene match. The CDR3 totals 14 residues. Germline V gene data show CDR1 as MNHEY and CDR2 as SVGAGI. The chain's CDR3 is CASRRLATDNEQFF. CDR3 nucleotides: TGTGCCAGCAGACGACTAGCTACAGACAATGAGCAGTTCTTC.

This chain joins TRBV30 and TRBJ2-3, with D unresolved. Trimming left V 1 base short and J 4 bases short, with 9 bases between. From germline, CDR1 is GTSNPN and CDR2 SVGIG (reference sequence). The CDR3 has 13 amino acids. CDR3 protein: CAWSGLSSDTQYF. CDR3 nucleotide sequence: TGTGCCTGGAGTGGACTGAGCTCAGATACGCAGTATTTT.

This chain joins TRBV18 and TRBJ1-1, with TRBD1 identical over 7 bases. Germline values: CDR1 KGHSH, CDR2 LQKENI. This CDR3 has 15 residues. The V gene end was trimmed by 6 bases and the J gene end by 0 bases; junction bases not matched to a gene: 7. The CDR3 DNA reads TGTGCCAGCTCCCCTAGCAGGGGGATGAACACTGAAGCTTTCTTT. Translated: CASSPSRGMNTEAFF.

This chain joins TRBV4-1 and TRBJ2-3, with TRBD2 matching over 7 bases. CDR3 length equals 17 residues. The ends lost 0 bases at V and 5 bases at J; junction bases unmatched: 11. The V gene's germline CDR1 is MGHRA and CDR2 YSYEKL. Written as DNA, the CDR3 is TGCGCCAGCAGCCAAGAAATGTCGGGAGGCGGGGGAGATACGCAGTATTTT. Translation gives CASSQEMSGGGGDTQYF.

The rearrangement uses TRBV28 and TRBJ1-2; TRBD1 aligns across 8 bases. The CDR3 spans 13 residues. Looked up from germline, CDR1 is MDHEN and CDR2 is SYDVKM. The V gene end was trimmed by 4 bases and the J gene end by 7 bases; junction bases not matched to a gene: 5. The chain's CDR3 is CASSSGQGRGYTF. For the CDR3, the DNA is TGTGCCAGCAGTTCCGGACAGGGCCGTGGCTACACCTTC.

The chain uses TRBV10-1 and TRBJ2-5; possibly TRBD2 for D (5 bases). The CDR3 is 17 amino acids. Trimming stripped 0 bases from V and 5 bases from J, with 19 bases between. Germline assignment: CDR1 WNHNN and CDR2 SYGVQD (reference sequence). In DNA, the CDR3 is TGCGCCAGCAGTGAGTCTGCGGGCCCATATTTCGTGGAGACCCAGTACTTC. Residues: CASSESAGPYFVETQYF.

The V gene is TRBV28, the J gene TRBJ2-3, with TRBD1 identical over 7 bases. The V segment lost 4 bases and the J segment 0 bases; nucleotides outside the gene matches: 7. The CDR3 runs to 16 residues. CDR1 is MDHEN and CDR2 is SYDVKM in the germline V gene. The DNA of the CDR3 is TGTGCCAGCAGTTACCCAGGGGGATTAAGCACAGATACGCAGTATTTT. The encoded protein is CASSYPGGLSTDTQYF. Variable domain in full (rest from reference TRBV28 and TRBJ2-3): DVKVTQSSRYLVKRTGEKVFLECVQDMDHENMFWYRQDPGLGLRLIYFSYDVKMKEKGDIPEGYSVSREKKERFSLILESASTNQTSMYLCASSYPGGLSTDTQYFGPGTRLTVL.

The chain is built from TRBV11-3 and TRBJ2-1, with TRBD2 matching over 9 bases. V lost 6 bases, J lost 8 bases, and 5 bases stayed unmatched. The CDR3 length is 13 residues. Per germline, CDR1 SGHNT and CDR2 YENEEA. CDR3 protein: CASRAGGGDEQFF. CDR3 nucleotides: TGTGCCAGCAGAGCGGGGGGTGGCGATGAGCAGTTCTTC.

The chain joins TRBV5-1 to TRBJ2-5; tentative D call: TRBD2 (6 bases). Germline-derived CDR1 and CDR2 are SGHRS and YFSETQ. The CDR3 has 15 amino acids. V lost 3 bases and J 1 base, leaving 13 bases between the germline ends. CDR3 nucleotide sequence: TGCGCCAGCAGCTCCCTAGCGAGGGGCCAAGAGACCCAGTACTTC. Its translation is CASSSLARGQETQYF.

This rearrangement joins TRBV28 to TRBJ2-3, with TRBD1 identical over 8 bases. This CDR3 is 12 amino acids long. The V gene end was trimmed by 8 bases and the J gene end by 4 bases; junction bases not matched to a gene: 2. CDR1 and CDR2 (germline): MDHEN, SYDVKM. CDR3 sequence reads: CASWTGSDTQYF. CDR3 bases: TGTGCCAGCTGGACAGGGTCAGATACGCAGTATTTT.

This clone was detected only once. One end of the junction fails to match germline, which may point to a read error. The chain uses TRBV6-6 and TRBJ1-2, with 11 bases aligning to TRBD1. This CDR3 contains 12 residues. In germline, CDR1 is MNHNY, CDR2 SVGAGI (reference sequence). CDR3 nucleotide sequence: TGTGCCAGCAGTTACGGACAGGGGGCGGTCGCCTTC. Protein: CASSYGQGAVAF.